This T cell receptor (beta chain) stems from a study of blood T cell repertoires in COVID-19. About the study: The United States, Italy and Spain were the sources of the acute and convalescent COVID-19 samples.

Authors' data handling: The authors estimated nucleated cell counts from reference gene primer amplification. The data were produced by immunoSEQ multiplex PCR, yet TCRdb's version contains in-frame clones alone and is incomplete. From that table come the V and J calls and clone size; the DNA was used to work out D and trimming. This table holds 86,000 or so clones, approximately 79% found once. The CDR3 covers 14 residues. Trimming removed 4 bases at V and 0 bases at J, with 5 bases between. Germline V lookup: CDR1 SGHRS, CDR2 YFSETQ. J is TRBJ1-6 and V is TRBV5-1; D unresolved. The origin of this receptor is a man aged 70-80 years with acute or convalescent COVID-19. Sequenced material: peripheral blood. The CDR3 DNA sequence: TGCGCCAGCAGCCACACCTCCTATAATTCACCCCTCCACTTT. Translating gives CASSHTSYNSPLHF.